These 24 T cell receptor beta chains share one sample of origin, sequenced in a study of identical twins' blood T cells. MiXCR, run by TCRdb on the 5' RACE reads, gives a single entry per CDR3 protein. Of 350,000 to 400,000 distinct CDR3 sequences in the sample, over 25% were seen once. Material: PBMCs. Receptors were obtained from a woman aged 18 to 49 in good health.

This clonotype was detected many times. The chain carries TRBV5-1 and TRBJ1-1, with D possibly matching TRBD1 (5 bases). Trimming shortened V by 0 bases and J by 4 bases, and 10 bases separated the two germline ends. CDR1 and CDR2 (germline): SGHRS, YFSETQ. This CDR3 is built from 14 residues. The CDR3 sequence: CASSLAAGGTEAFF. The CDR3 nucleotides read TGCGCCAGCAGCTTGGCCGCGGGGGGCACTGAAGCTTTCTTT.

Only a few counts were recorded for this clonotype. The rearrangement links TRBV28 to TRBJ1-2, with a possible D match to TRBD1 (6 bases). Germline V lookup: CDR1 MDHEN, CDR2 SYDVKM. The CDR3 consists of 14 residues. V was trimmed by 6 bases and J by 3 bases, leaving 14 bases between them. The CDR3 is CASSSPDSYYGYTF. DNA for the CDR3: TGTGCCAGCAGCTCCCCGGACAGCTACTATGGCTACACCTTC.

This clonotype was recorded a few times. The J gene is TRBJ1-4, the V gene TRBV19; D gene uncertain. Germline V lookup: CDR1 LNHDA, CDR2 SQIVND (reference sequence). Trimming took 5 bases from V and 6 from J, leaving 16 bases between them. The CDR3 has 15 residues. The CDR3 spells CASSPPRLAHEKLFF. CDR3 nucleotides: TGTGCCAGTAGTCCCCCGCGGCTAGCCCATGAAAAACTGTTTTTT.

In DNA form, the CDR3 reads TGCAGCGGAGGGAGGAAGGCAAACACTGAAGCTTTCTTT. This translates into CSGGRKANTEAFF. The chain recombines TRBV29-1 with TRBJ1-1, with D hard to call. Germline V gene lookup returns CDR1 SQVTM and CDR2 ANQGSEA. CDR3 length: 13 residues. V lost 7 bases and J 2 bases, leaving 14 bases between the germline ends.

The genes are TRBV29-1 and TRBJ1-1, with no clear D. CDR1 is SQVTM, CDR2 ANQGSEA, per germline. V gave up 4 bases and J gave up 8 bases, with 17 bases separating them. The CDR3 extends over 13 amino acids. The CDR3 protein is CSVVRFSEREAFF. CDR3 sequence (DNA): TGCAGCGTTGTTCGTTTTTCGGAGAGGGAAGCTTTCTTT.

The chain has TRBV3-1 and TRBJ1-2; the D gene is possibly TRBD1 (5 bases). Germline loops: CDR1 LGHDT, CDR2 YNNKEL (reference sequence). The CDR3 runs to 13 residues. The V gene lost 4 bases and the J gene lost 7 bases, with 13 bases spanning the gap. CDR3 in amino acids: CASSRGSRGGYTF. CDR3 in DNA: TGTGCCAGCAGCCGGGGGTCCCGGGGTGGCTACACCTTC.

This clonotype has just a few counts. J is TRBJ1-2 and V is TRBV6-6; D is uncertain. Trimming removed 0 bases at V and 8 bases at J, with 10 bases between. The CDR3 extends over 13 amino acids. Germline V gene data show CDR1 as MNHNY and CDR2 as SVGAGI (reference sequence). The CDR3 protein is CASSYSVVRGYTF. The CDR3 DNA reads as TGTGCCAGCAGTTACTCGGTGGTGCGGGGCTACACCTTC.

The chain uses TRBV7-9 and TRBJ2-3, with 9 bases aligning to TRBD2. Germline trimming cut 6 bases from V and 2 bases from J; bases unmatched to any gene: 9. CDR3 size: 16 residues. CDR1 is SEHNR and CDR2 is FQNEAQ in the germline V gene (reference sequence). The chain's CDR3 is CASSRDLAGFTDTQYF. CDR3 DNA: TGTGCCAGCAGTAGAGACCTAGCGGGGTTCACAGATACGCAGTATTTT.

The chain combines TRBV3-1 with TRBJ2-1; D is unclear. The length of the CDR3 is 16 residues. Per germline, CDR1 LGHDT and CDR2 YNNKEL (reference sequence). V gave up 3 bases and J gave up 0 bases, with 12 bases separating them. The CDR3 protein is CASSQAASSSYNEQFF. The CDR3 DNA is TGTGCCAGCAGCCAGGCAGCGTCGAGCTCCTACAATGAGCAGTTCTTC.

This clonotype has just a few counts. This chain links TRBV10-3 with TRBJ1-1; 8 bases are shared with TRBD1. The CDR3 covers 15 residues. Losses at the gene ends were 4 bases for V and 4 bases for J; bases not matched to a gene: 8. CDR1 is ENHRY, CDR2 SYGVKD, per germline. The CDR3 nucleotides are TGTGCCATCAGTGGGACAGGGATGTCTTCCACTGAAGCTTTCTTT. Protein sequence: CAISGTGMSSTEAFF.

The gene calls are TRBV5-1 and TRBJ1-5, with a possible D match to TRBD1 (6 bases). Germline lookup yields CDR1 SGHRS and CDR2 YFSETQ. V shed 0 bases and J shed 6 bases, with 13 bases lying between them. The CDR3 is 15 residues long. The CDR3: CASSLEPGARQPQHF. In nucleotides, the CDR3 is TGCGCCAGCAGCTTGGAGCCAGGGGCGCGTCAGCCCCAGCATTTT.

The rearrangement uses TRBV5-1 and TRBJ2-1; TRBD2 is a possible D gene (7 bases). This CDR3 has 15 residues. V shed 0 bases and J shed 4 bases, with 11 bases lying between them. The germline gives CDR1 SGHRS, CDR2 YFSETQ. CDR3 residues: CASSLVGGQYNEQFF. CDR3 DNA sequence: TGCGCCAGCAGCTTGGTCGGGGGGCAGTACAATGAGCAGTTCTTC.

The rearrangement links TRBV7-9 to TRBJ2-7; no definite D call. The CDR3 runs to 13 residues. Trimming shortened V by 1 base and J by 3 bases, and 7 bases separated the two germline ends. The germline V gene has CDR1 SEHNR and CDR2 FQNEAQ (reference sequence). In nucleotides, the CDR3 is TGTGCCAGCAGCTTAGACCCTTTCTACGAGCAGTACTTC. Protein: CASSLDPFYEQYF.

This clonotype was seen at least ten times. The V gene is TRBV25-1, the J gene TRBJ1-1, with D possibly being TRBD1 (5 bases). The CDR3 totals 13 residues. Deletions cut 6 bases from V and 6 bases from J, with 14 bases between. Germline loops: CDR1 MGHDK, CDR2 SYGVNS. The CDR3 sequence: CASRRGHNPEAFF. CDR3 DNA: TGTGCCAGCAGGAGAGGACATAACCCTGAAGCTTTCTTT.

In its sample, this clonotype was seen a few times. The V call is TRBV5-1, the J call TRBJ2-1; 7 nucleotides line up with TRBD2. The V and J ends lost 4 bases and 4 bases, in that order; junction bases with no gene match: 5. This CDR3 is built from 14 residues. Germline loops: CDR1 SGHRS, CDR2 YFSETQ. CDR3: CASSASGDYNEQFF. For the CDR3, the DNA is TGCGCCAGCAGCGCGAGCGGGGATTACAATGAGCAGTTCTTC.

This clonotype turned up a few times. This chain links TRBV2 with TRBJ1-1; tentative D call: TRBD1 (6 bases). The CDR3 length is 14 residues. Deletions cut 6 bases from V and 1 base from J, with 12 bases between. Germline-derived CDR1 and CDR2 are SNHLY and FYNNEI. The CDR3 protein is CASRPRGGNTEAFF. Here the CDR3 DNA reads TGTGCCAGCAGACCCAGGGGTGGGAACACTGAAGCTTTCTTT.

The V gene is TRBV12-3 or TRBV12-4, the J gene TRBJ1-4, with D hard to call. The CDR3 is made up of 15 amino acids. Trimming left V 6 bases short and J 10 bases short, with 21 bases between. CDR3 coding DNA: TGTGCCAGCAGGGACTCTACTCGGACGCGGGGAAAACTGTTTTTT. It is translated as CASRDSTRTRGKLFF.

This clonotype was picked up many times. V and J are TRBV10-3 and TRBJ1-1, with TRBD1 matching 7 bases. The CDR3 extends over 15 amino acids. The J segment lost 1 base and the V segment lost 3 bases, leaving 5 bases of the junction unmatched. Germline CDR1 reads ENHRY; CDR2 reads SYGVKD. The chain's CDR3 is CAISEFDRENTEAFF. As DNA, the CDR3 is TGTGCCATCAGTGAATTTGACAGGGAGAACACTGAAGCTTTCTTT.

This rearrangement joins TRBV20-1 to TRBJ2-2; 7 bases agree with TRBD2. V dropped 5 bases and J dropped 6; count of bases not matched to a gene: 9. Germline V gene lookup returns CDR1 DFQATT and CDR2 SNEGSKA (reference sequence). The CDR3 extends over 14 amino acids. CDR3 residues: CSAFAGLMAGELFF. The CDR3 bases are TGCAGTGCTTTCGCGGGACTAATGGCCGGGGAGCTGTTTTTT.

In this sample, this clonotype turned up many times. For the CDR3, the DNA is TGCAGCGTTGAATCCCAGGGGGGTACTGAAGCTTTCTTT. It encodes CSVESQGGTEAFF. This chain uses TRBV29-1 with TRBJ1-1; 7 nucleotides line up with TRBD1. The CDR3 runs to 13 residues. Germline CDR1 reads SQVTM; CDR2 reads ANQGSEA. V shed 2 bases, J shed 5 bases, and the junction held 5 bases outside the gene matches.

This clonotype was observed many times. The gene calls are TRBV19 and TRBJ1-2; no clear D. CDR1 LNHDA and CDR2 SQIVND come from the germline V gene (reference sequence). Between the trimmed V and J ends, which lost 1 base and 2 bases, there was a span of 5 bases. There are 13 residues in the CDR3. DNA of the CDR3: TGTGCCAGTAGTATAGTAGGCAACTATGGCTACACCTTC. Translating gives CASSIVGNYGYTF. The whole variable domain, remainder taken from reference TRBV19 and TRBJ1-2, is DGGITQSPKYLFRKEGQNVTLSCEQNLNHDAMYWYRQDPGQGLRLIYYSQIVNDFQKGDIAEGYSVSREKKESFPLTVTSAQKNPTAFYLCASSIVGNYGYTFGSGTRLTVV.

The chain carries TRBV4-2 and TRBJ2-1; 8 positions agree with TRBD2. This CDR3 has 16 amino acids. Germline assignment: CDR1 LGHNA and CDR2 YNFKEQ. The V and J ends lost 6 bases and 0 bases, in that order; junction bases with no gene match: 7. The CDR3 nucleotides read TGTGCCAGCAGGCTATCTACTAGCGGCTCCTACAATGAGCAGTTCTTC. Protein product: CASRLSTSGSYNEQFF.

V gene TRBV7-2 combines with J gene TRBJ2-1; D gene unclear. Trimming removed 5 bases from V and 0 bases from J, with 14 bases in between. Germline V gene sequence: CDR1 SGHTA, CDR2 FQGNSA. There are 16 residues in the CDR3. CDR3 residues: CASSPRVLSSYNEQFF. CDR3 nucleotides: TGTGCCAGCAGCCCTAGGGTACTTAGCTCCTACAATGAGCAGTTCTTC.

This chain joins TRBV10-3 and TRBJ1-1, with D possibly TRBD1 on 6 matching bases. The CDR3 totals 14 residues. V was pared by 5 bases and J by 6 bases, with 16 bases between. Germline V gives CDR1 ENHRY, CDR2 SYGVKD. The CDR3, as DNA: TGTGCCATCAGTTGGGGTGACAGGCCCGCTGAAGCTTTCTTT. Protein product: CAISWGDRPAEAFF.